The 9 T cell receptor beta chains in this list originate from one sample, sequenced in a study of blood T cell repertoires in COVID-19. Profiling relied on immunoSEQ multiplex PCR, and the TCRdb table lists in-frame clones only, not all of them. The sample yields tens of thousands of clones, approximately 87% seen once. Sequenced input: peripheral blood. Receptors were obtained from a human donor in a cohort sampled during active COVID-19.

The rearrangement links TRBV15 to TRBJ1-1; TRBD1 agrees at 7 bases. V shed 0 bases, J shed 3 bases, and the junction held 13 bases outside the gene matches. This CDR3 spans 18 amino acids. CDR1 is LNHNV, CDR2 YYDKDF, per germline (reference sequence). As DNA, the CDR3 is TGTGCCACCAGCAGAGATGGGGGCAGGGGGTACGGTGACACTGAAGCTTTCTTT. Its protein is CATSRDGGRGYGDTEAFF.

In DNA form, the CDR3 reads TGCGCCAGCAGCTTGGGGGACAGTAGAAACACCATATATTTT. Its translation: CASSLGDSRNTIYF. V usage is TRBV5-1 and J usage is TRBJ1-3; 7 nucleotides line up with TRBD1. The germline gives CDR1 SGHRS, CDR2 YFSETQ. CDR3 length: 14 residues. Unmatched junction bases numbered 2, after V lost 0 bases and J lost 5 bases.

This sequence joins TRBV10-1 and TRBJ2-1; D is unclear. Trimming stripped 0 bases from V and 9 bases from J, with 6 bases between. CDR1 and CDR2 (germline): WNHNN, SYGVQD (reference sequence). The CDR3 covers 12 residues. CDR3 residues: CASSESLREQFF. CDR3 nucleotide sequence: TGCGCCAGCAGTGAGTCCCTCCGTGAGCAGTTCTTC.

The DNA for the CDR3 is TGTGCCAGCAGTGAATCGACAGGGACTAATGAAAAACTGTTTTTT. Translating gives CASSESTGTNEKLFF. The rearrangement joins TRBV6-4 to TRBJ1-4; 7 nucleotides line up with TRBD1. The germline V gene has CDR1 MRHNA and CDR2 SNTAGT. The CDR3 has 15 residues. With V trimmed by 3 bases and J by 2 bases, 3 bases remained unmatched.

J is TRBJ2-7 and V is TRBV2; TRBD2 matches at 7 bases. The CDR3 is made up of 16 amino acids. After removal of 0 bases from V and 9 bases from J, the junction contained 14 bases not matched to a gene. Germline assignment: CDR1 SNHLY and CDR2 FYNNEI. This chain's CDR3 is CASSEASILASRGQYF. The CDR3 DNA reads as TGTGCCAGCAGTGAAGCTTCCATACTAGCGTCAAGAGGGCAGTACTTC.

The rearrangement joins TRBV29-1 to TRBJ1-2; D gene unclear. The CDR3 totals 12 residues. V gave up 2 bases and J gave up 5 bases, with 9 bases separating them. CDR1 and CDR2 (germline): SQVTM, ANQGSEA. CDR3 coding DNA: TGCAGCGTTGAAAGCCAATATTATGGCTACACCTTC. Protein product: CSVESQYYGYTF.

V is TRBV25-1 and J is TRBJ2-5; 10 bases line up with TRBD1. The trim removed 3 bases at V and 5 bases at J, leaving 6 bases unmatched. The CDR3 is 15 amino acids. Germline V gene data show CDR1 as MGHDK and CDR2 as SYGVNS. This CDR3 reads CASSDPGQGEETQYF. As DNA, the CDR3 is TGTGCCAGCAGTGACCCCGGACAGGGGGAGGAGACCCAGTACTTC.

The chain links TRBV25-1 to TRBJ1-4; tentative D call: TRBD1 (5 bases). Trimming left V 7 bases short and J 6 bases short, with 18 bases between. The CDR3 runs 15 residues. The germline V gene has CDR1 MGHDK and CDR2 SYGVNS. The CDR3 DNA follows: TGTGCCAGCACCCCGATGGGGCAGGCGGATGAAAAACTGTTTTTT. Amino acid sequence: CASTPMGQADEKLFF.

V is TRBV4-3 and J is TRBJ1-1; 9 nucleotides match TRBD1. J was trimmed by 0 bases and V by 1 base; bases with no gene match: 3. This CDR3 is built from 16 residues. Germline CDR1 is LGHNA and CDR2 is YSLEER. The CDR3 sequence: CASSQGDRVMNTEAFF. The CDR3, as DNA: TGCGCCAGCAGCCAAGGGGACAGGGTAATGAACACTGAAGCTTTCTTT.